The next 3 T cell receptor beta chains were all read from a single sample in a study of cytomegalovirus exposure and HLA in healthy donors. PCR involved 60 Vbeta and 13 Jbeta primers. TCRdb's copy holds only in-frame clones and misses some; the assay was immunoSEQ multiplex PCR. The table has approximately 90,000 clones, around four fifths seen once. What was sequenced was PBMCs. These receptors all stem from a woman between 40 and 55 years old in good health and CMV-seronegative.

J is TRBJ1-3 and V is TRBV18; no clear D gene. CDR3 size: 14 residues. V lost 0 bases and J lost 5, with 8 bases in between. Per the germline V gene, CDR1 is KGHSH and CDR2 is LQKENI. DNA for the CDR3: TGTGCCAGCTCACCACCGCGGTCAAGAAACACCATATATTTT. Translation: CASSPPRSRNTIYF.

This clone occurred once. The gene calls are TRBV30 and TRBJ2-7; 10 nucleotides match TRBD2. The V segment lost 2 bases and the J segment 0 bases; nucleotides outside the gene matches: 4. The CDR3 has 15 residues. Germline values: CDR1 GTSNPN, CDR2 SVGIG (reference sequence). The CDR3 nucleotides read TGTGCCTGGAGTCTAGCGGGGGCCTCCTCCTACGAGCAGTACTTC. Protein: CAWSLAGASSYEQYF.

This rearrangement joins TRBV4-1 to TRBJ2-7; 8 nucleotides line up with TRBD1. V shed 0 bases and J 4 bases; nucleotides not matched to a gene: 11. Germline lookup yields CDR1 MGHRA and CDR2 YSYEKL. This CDR3 region has 17 residues. CDR3 nucleotide sequence: TGCGCCAGCAGCCAAGATCTATGGGACAGGTACGATTACGAGCAGTACTTC. It codes for CASSQDLWDRYDYEQYF.